Below, 12 T cell receptor beta chains from the same sample are listed, as sequenced in a study of PD-1 blockade in classical Hodgkin lymphoma. Profiled with immunoSEQ multiplex PCR; TCRdb holds only in-frame clones, not every one. Of approximately 52,000 clones in the sample, around 75% were seen once. Each patient relapsed following autologous stem cell transplantation, and prior brentuximab vedotin exposure differed. The source was peripheral blood mononuclear cells (PBMCs), collected before the second cycle of nivolumab. The source of these receptors is a human donor with classical Hodgkin lymphoma.

The chain uses TRBV19 and TRBJ2-2; 8 bases are a match to TRBD2. CDR1 is LNHDA, CDR2 SQIVND, per germline (reference sequence). V dropped 1 base and J dropped 6; count of bases not matched to a gene: 4. The CDR3 loop spans 15 amino acids. This CDR3 reads CASSIAGRGAGELFF. CDR3 in DNA: TGTGCCAGTAGTATAGCCGGGAGGGGGGCCGGGGAGCTGTTTTTT.

This chain uses TRBV7-3 with TRBJ2-3; TRBD1 agrees at 8 bases. After removal of 5 bases from V and 0 bases from J, the junction contained 4 bases not matched to a gene. Germline CDR1 is SGHTA and CDR2 is FQGTGA. The length of the CDR3 is 15 residues. The CDR3 DNA follows: TGTGCCAGCAGCCCAGGGGGCACTAGCACAGATACGCAGTATTTT. Residues: CASSPGGTSTDTQYF.

This chain joins TRBV29-1 and TRBJ2-1; the match to TRBD2 covers 9 bases. The CDR3 runs 16 residues. CDR1 SQVTM and CDR2 ANQGSEA come from the germline V gene. The J segment lost 4 bases and the V segment lost 4 bases, leaving 11 bases of the junction unmatched. The CDR3 here is CSVAASGTRSYNEQFF. The CDR3 bases are TGCAGCGTTGCCGCTAGCGGGACCCGATCTTACAATGAGCAGTTCTTC.

The chain recombines TRBV11-2 with TRBJ1-1; 12 positions agree with TRBD1. The ends lost 1 base at V and 3 bases at J; junction bases unmatched: 6. Germline V gives CDR1 SGHAT, CDR2 FQNNGV. The CDR3 length is 17 residues. In DNA, the CDR3 is TGTGCCAGCAGCTTAGTTTGGGGACAGGGGGCTGACACTGAAGCTTTCTTT. Translating it yields CASSLVWGQGADTEAFF.

The DNA for the CDR3 is TGTGCCAGCAGCTCTAGCGTCCCCTACGAGCAGTACTTC. It encodes CASSSSVPYEQYF. This chain links TRBV7-2 with TRBJ2-7, with a tentative D call TRBD2 (6 bases). The V and J ends lost 4 bases and 2 bases respectively, with 9 bases between them. Germline V gives CDR1 SGHTA, CDR2 FQGNSA. The CDR3 spans 13 residues.

The chain recombines TRBV6-6 with TRBJ2-1; 7 bases are a match to TRBD2. With 11 bases clipped from V and 5 bases from J, the junction kept 9 bases outside the gene matches. Germline CDR1 MNHNY, CDR2 SVGAGI (reference sequence). This CDR3 spans 13 amino acids. The CDR3 DNA follows: TGTGCCGTACGTGCTAGCGGAGACAATGAGCAGTTCTTC. This codes for CAVRASGDNEQFF.

This chain uses TRBV7-2 with TRBJ1-3, with TRBD1 matching 9 bases. V shed 5 bases, J shed 0 bases, and the junction held 5 bases outside the gene matches. Germline assignment: CDR1 SGHTA and CDR2 FQGNSA. This CDR3 region has 16 residues. The CDR3 sequence is CASSTTGGTSGNTIYF. CDR3 nucleotide sequence: TGTGCCAGCAGCACGACAGGGGGAACCTCTGGAAACACCATATATTTT. The full variable domain, rest sourced from reference TRBV7-2 and TRBJ1-3, is GAGVSQSPSNKVTEKGKDVELRCDPISGHTALYWYRQSLGQGLEFLIYFQGNSAPDKSGLPSDRFSAERTGGSVSTLTIQRTQQEDSAVYLCASSTTGGTSGNTIYFGEGSWLTVV.

The rearrangement joins TRBV7-2 to TRBJ1-3; TRBD1 matches 7 bases. This CDR3 has 16 residues. Germline assignment: CDR1 SGHTA and CDR2 FQGNSA. J was trimmed by 3 bases and V by 2 bases; bases with no gene match: 7. CDR3 in DNA: TGTGCCAGCAGCTTAAGGCCAGGGGGTATTGGAAACACCATATATTTT. It encodes CASSLRPGGIGNTIYF.

The chain is built from TRBV4-1 and TRBJ2-3; D might be TRBD2 (5 bases). V was shortened by 2 bases and J by 3 bases, with 15 bases between the two germline ends. The CDR3 has 16 residues. The germline V gene encodes CDR1 MGHRA and CDR2 YSYEKL. CDR3 region: CASSQSLLGVTDTQYF. The CDR3 coding sequence is TGCGCCAGCAGCCAAAGCTTGCTCGGGGTAACAGATACGCAGTATTTT.

Concerning this clone: Other nucleotide sequences from this sample produce the same CDR3. V and J are TRBV28 and TRBJ2-2; 11 positions match TRBD2. Losses at the gene ends were 2 bases for V and 4 bases for J; bases not matched to a gene: 0. Germline loops: CDR1 MDHEN, CDR2 SYDVKM. The CDR3 extends over 15 amino acids. As DNA, the CDR3 is TGTGCCAGCAGTTTACTAGCGGGAGGCACCGGGGAGCTGTTTTTT. Translating it yields CASSLLAGGTGELFF.

The chain employs TRBV6-1 and TRBJ2-2; 7 bases are a match to TRBD1. The CDR3 is 15 amino acids. Germline V CDR1 and CDR2: MNHNS, SASEGT. V trimming: 6 bases; J trimming: 2 bases; junction bases outside the gene matches: 6. CDR3 sequence: CASRSGQVNTGELFF. CDR3 sequence (DNA): TGTGCCAGCAGGAGTGGACAGGTTAACACCGGGGAGCTGTTTTTT.

The sample holds a few counts of this clone. The CDR3 DNA sequence: TGTGCCCTCCTTACCGACAGGGAAGGTGGCTACACCTTC. Protein: CALLTDREGGYTF. V gene TRBV21-1 combines with J gene TRBJ1-2; the table's D gene call, TRBD1, was not cross checked with the DNA. TRBV21-1 is a known pseudogene. The CDR3 has 13 amino acids.